The 29 T cell receptor beta chains in this list originate from one sample, sequenced in a study of cytomegalovirus exposure and HLA in healthy donors. The PCR employed 60 Vbeta primers together with 13 Jbeta primers. The method was immunoSEQ multiplex PCR; TCRdb's version includes in-frame clones alone and lacks a portion of them. The sample contains over 150,000 clones, roughly four fifths of which appear only once. The sequenced sample was PBMCs. All receptors derive from a woman in her forties or fifties in good health and CMV-seronegative.

This clone has more than one count but fewer than ten. This chain links TRBV11-2 with TRBJ1-3; D gene uncertain. Per germline, CDR1 SGHAT and CDR2 FQNNGV. Trimming shortened V by 5 bases and J by 3 bases, and 14 bases separated the two germline ends. This CDR3 contains 15 residues. The CDR3 nucleotides are TGTGCCAGCAGCCCAGACGCGGGGTTTGGAAACACCATATATTTT. Translated: CASSPDAGFGNTIYF.

The rearrangement joins TRBV6-1 to TRBJ2-1; D remains ambiguous. The CDR3 is 12 residues long. Trimming took off 8 bases at V and 8 bases at J, with 13 bases between the two ends. Germline CDR1 and CDR2: MNHNS and SASEGT. The CDR3 protein is CASHSNLYEQFF. The CDR3 coding sequence is TGTGCCAGCCATAGCAACCTCTATGAGCAGTTCTTC.

The chain employs TRBV6-1 and TRBJ2-1; D is perhaps TRBD2 (7 bases). The germline V gene has CDR1 MNHNS and CDR2 SASEGT. The CDR3 is made up of 15 amino acids. Trimming left V 7 bases short and J 6 bases short, with 19 bases between. The DNA of the CDR3 is TGTGCCAGCACTAGGGGGGGGAGGATGGTCAATGAGCAGTTCTTC. This sequence encodes CASTRGGRMVNEQFF.

J is TRBJ1-5 and V is TRBV4-3, with 10 positions matching TRBD1. The CDR3 length is 14 residues. V shed 2 bases, J shed 6 bases, and the junction held 1 base outside the gene matches. The germline V gene has CDR1 LGHNA and CDR2 YSLEER. CDR3 sequence: CASSQRQGAQPQHF. The DNA of the CDR3 is TGCGCCAGCAGCCAACGACAGGGGGCTCAGCCCCAGCATTTT.

Of note for this clone: The junction departs from the called germline gene at one end, perhaps through a read error. V and J are TRBV10-3 and TRBJ2-7; possibly TRBD2 for D (6 bases). This CDR3 comprises 14 residues. Germline V gene sequence: CDR1 ENHRY, CDR2 SYGVKD. The CDR3 spells CTISEGTQTYEQYF. As DNA, the CDR3 is TGTACCATCAGTGAAGGGACTCAGACCTACGAGCAGTACTTC.

The rearrangement joins TRBV19 to TRBJ2-5; 11 bases map to TRBD2. With V trimmed by 5 bases and J by 1 base, 12 bases remained unmatched. The V gene's germline CDR1 is LNHDA and CDR2 SQIVND (reference sequence). The CDR3 consists of 18 residues. This chain's CDR3 is CASSPGLAGGSRQETQYF. DNA for the CDR3: TGTGCCAGTAGTCCCGGTCTAGCGGGGGGATCCCGCCAAGAGACCCAGTACTTC.

This rearrangement joins TRBV5-1 to TRBJ2-1, with TRBD2 matching over 14 bases. Germline values: CDR1 SGHRS, CDR2 YFSETQ. The V gene end was trimmed by 4 bases and the J gene end by 6 bases; junction bases not matched to a gene: 6. The CDR3 runs to 16 residues. The CDR3 spells CASSHGTSGGLNEQFF. The CDR3 DNA follows: TGCGCCAGCAGCCACGGGACTAGCGGGGGCCTCAATGAGCAGTTCTTC.

This chain joins TRBV7-2 and TRBJ2-7; 8 bases fit TRBD1. This CDR3 contains 15 residues. Germline CDR1 SGHTA, CDR2 FQGNSA. V was clipped by 4 bases and J by 2 bases; unmatched bases: 7. CDR3 protein: CASSSQAGGTYEQYF. The CDR3 nucleotides are TGTGCCAGCAGCTCGCAGGCAGGGGGCACCTACGAGCAGTACTTC. Full variable domain (outside the CDR3, taken from reference TRBV7-2 and TRBJ2-7): GAGVSQSPSNKVTEKGKDVELRCDPISGHTALYWYRQSLGQGLEFLIYFQGNSAPDKSGLPSDRFSAERTGGSVSTLTIQRTQQEDSAVYLCASSSQAGGTYEQYFGPGTRLTVT.

V usage is TRBV10-1 and J usage is TRBJ2-7; D unresolved. V was pared by 11 bases and J by 2 bases, with 13 bases between. Germline CDR1 and CDR2: WNHNN and SYGVQD (reference sequence). The CDR3 is 12 residues long. CDR3 sequence (DNA): TGCGCCCCCCACACGGCGGCCTACGAGCAGTACTTC. Translation: CAPHTAAYEQYF.

V is TRBV18 and J is TRBJ2-3; tentatively, D is TRBD1 (5 bases). The CDR3 runs 17 residues. V lost 5 bases, J lost 0 bases, and 18 bases lay in between. Germline CDR1 KGHSH, CDR2 LQKENI. The CDR3 sequence: CASSETAPGTSTDTQYF. The CDR3 DNA reads as TGTGCCAGCTCAGAGACAGCGCCAGGAACTAGCACAGATACGCAGTATTTT. Together with reference TRBV18 and TRBJ2-3, the CDR3 gives the full variable domain: NAGVMQNPRHLVRRRGQEARLRCSPMKGHSHVYWYRQLPEEGLKFMVYLQKENIIDESGMPKERFSAEFPKEGPSILRIQQVVRGDSAAYFCASSETAPGTSTDTQYFGPGTRLTVL.

This sequence joins TRBV10-3 and TRBJ2-3, with 8 bases matching TRBD2. The CDR3 has 17 amino acids. V gave up 10 bases and J gave up 0 bases; unmatched junction bases: 15. Germline-derived CDR1 and CDR2 are ENHRY and SYGVKD. The DNA of the CDR3 is TGTGCCACCCTATCTACAGGCGGGAGGCATAGCACAGATACGCAGTATTTT. It specifies CATLSTGGRHSTDTQYF.

The V gene is TRBV9, the J gene TRBJ2-7; TRBD2 is a possible D gene (5 bases). The length of the CDR3 is 13 residues. Trimming took off 0 bases at V and 6 bases at J, with 10 bases between the two ends. Germline loops: CDR1 SGDLS, CDR2 YYNGEE. CDR3: CASSVAYGSEQYF. CDR3 coding DNA: TGTGCCAGCAGCGTAGCTTATGGGAGCGAGCAGTACTTC. The variable domain in full, completed from reference TRBV9 and TRBJ2-7, reads DSGVTQTPKHLITATGQRVTLRCSPRSGDLSVYWYQQSLDQGLQFLIQYYNGEERAKGNILERFSAQQFPDLHSELNLSSLELGDSALYFCASSVAYGSEQYFGPGTRLTVT.

Here the CDR3 DNA reads TGTGCCAGCCTCGGGCAGGGCATTAACAATGAGCAGTTCTTC. Translation: CASLGQGINNEQFF. The rearrangement links TRBV5-6 to TRBJ2-1; TRBD1 is a possible D gene (5 bases). In germline, CDR1 is SGHDT, CDR2 YYEEEE. V was trimmed by 7 bases and J by 5 bases, leaving 16 bases between them. CDR3 length equals 14 residues.

DNA for the CDR3: TGTGCCAGCAGCTCCCGTACGGGCGGGGGGGCCTGGGATGAGCAGTTCTTC. Translating it yields CASSSRTGGGAWDEQFF. The chain combines TRBV7-2 with TRBJ2-1, with 9 bases that match TRBD2. This CDR3 is 17 amino acids long. V dropped 4 bases and J dropped 8; count of bases not matched to a gene: 15. Germline loops: CDR1 SGHTA, CDR2 FQGNSA.

This CDR3 is CSGDREKEVETQYF. The CDR3, as DNA: TGCAGCGGGGACAGGGAGAAAGAAGTGGAGACCCAGTACTTC. The J gene is TRBJ2-5, the V gene TRBV29-1; 9 bases match TRBD1. Trimming took 7 bases from V and 5 from J; bases not matched to a gene: 11. CDR1 SQVTM and CDR2 ANQGSEA come from the germline V gene. The CDR3 is 14 residues long.

CDR3 sequence (DNA): TGCAGCGTTGCTGGACAGGGGGTAGGGGAGACCCAGTACTTC. It translates to CSVAGQGVGETQYF. The chain has TRBV29-1 and TRBJ2-5; 10 bases match TRBD1. The CDR3 is 14 amino acids. CDR1 SQVTM and CDR2 ANQGSEA come from the germline V gene. The J segment lost 5 bases and the V segment lost 4 bases, leaving 7 bases of the junction unmatched.

The CDR3, as DNA: TGTGCCAGTAGTATAGACCCCAACACAGATACGCAGTATTTT. The encoded protein is CASSIDPNTDTQYF. The V call is TRBV19, the J call TRBJ2-3, with no clear D. Trimming pared 0 bases from V and 2 bases from J, leaving 6 bases between. Germline assignment: CDR1 LNHDA and CDR2 SQIVND (reference sequence). The CDR3 spans 14 residues.

V and J are TRBV6-1 and TRBJ1-2; D may be TRBD1 (6 bases). Germline V lookup: CDR1 MNHNS, CDR2 SASEGT. The CDR3 has 13 residues. V gave up 10 bases and J gave up 5 bases, with 17 bases separating them. CDR3 sequence: CATTSDRQYGYTF. Written as DNA, the CDR3 is TGTGCCACCACTTCCGACAGGCAGTATGGCTACACCTTC.

The chain joins TRBV27 to TRBJ1-3, with D possibly TRBD1 on 5 matching bases. This CDR3 is 14 amino acids long. Trimming took 5 bases from V and 0 from J, leaving 8 bases between them. The V gene's germline CDR1 is MNHEY and CDR2 SMNVEV (reference sequence). The CDR3 bases are TGTGCCAGCAGTACAGGCCACTCTGGAAACACCATATATTTT. Translating it yields CASSTGHSGNTIYF.

This chain connects TRBV9 to TRBJ2-7; D gene ambiguous. This CDR3 comprises 14 residues. Germline V gene data show CDR1 as SGDLS and CDR2 as YYNGEE. V was clipped by 3 bases and J by 2 bases, with 12 bases between them. The CDR3 loop reads CASSATTVPYEQYF. DNA of the CDR3: TGTGCCAGCAGCGCCACGACTGTACCCTACGAGCAGTACTTC.

The chain carries TRBV21-1 and TRBJ2-5; whether TRBD2, the table's D call, matches the DNA was not checked. TRBV21-1 is flagged as a pseudogene. CDR3 length equals 15 residues. CDR3 nucleotides: TGTGCCAGCAGCAAATCCCTCGGAGTGCCGGAGACCCAGTACTTC. Amino acids: CASSKSLGVPETQYF.

The rearrangement links TRBV7-2 to TRBJ1-5, with a weak D call TRBD1 (6 bases). From germline, CDR1 is SGHTA and CDR2 FQGNSA. The CDR3 length is 14 residues. Trimming removed 5 bases from V and 4 bases from J, with 12 bases in between. The CDR3 is CASSPIQGNQPQHF. CDR3 DNA: TGTGCCAGCAGCCCTATACAGGGAAATCAGCCCCAGCATTTT.

The chain uses TRBV6-6 and TRBJ2-1; 8 positions agree with TRBD2. Looked up from germline, CDR1 is MNHNY and CDR2 is SVGAGI (reference sequence). V lost 9 bases and J lost 3; bases outside the gene matches: 7. The CDR3 spans 14 residues. The CDR3 DNA reads TGTGCCAGTCAAAGCGGGAGCGTCTACAATGAGCAGTTCTTC. It is translated as CASQSGSVYNEQFF.

This clone was found once. The V call is TRBV28, the J call TRBJ1-2; 7 nucleotides agree with TRBD1. From germline, CDR1 is MDHEN and CDR2 SYDVKM. This CDR3 region has 16 residues. After removal of 8 bases from V and 0 bases from J, the junction contained 12 bases not matched to a gene. The CDR3 sequence is CASVGLGGGANYGYTF. The CDR3 nucleotides are TGTGCCAGCGTCGGATTAGGAGGGGGCGCTAACTATGGCTACACCTTC.

The V call is TRBV25-1, the J call TRBJ2-2; a possible D gene is TRBD1 (6 bases). The V end lost 5 bases, the J end lost 3 bases, and 19 bases lay between the germline ends. The CDR3 has 17 residues. In germline, CDR1 is MGHDK, CDR2 SYGVNS. CDR3 sequence (DNA): TGTGCCAGCAGTTCACAGGGATACAGAATCTACACCGGGGAGCTGTTTTTT. This gives the protein CASSSQGYRIYTGELFF.

The chain links TRBV2 to TRBJ2-1; 7 nucleotides line up with TRBD2. The V segment lost 6 bases and the J segment 7 bases; nucleotides outside the gene matches: 6. Germline V gene lookup returns CDR1 SNHLY and CDR2 FYNNEI. The length of the CDR3 is 13 residues. The CDR3 sequence is CASSWGGRNEQFF. CDR3 DNA sequence: TGTGCCAGCAGCTGGGGGGGAAGGAATGAGCAGTTCTTC.

The chain combines TRBV6-5 with TRBJ2-7, with 8 bases fitting TRBD2. Germline loops: CDR1 MNHEY, CDR2 SVGAGI. V gave up 7 bases and J gave up 3 bases; unmatched junction bases: 11. The CDR3 extends over 15 amino acids. The CDR3 region is CASTSGGGHSYEQYF. The CDR3 DNA follows: TGTGCCAGCACCTCCGGGGGGGGCCATAGCTACGAGCAGTACTTC.

The chain uses TRBV5-1 and TRBJ2-1; D ambiguous. Germline V CDR1 and CDR2: SGHRS, YFSETQ. The CDR3 sequence is 15 residues long. V lost 0 bases, J lost 4 bases, and 11 bases lay in between. CDR3 nucleotide sequence: TGCGCCAGCAGCTTGGGGCGGAACACTTACAATGAGCAGTTCTTC. Translating gives CASSLGRNTYNEQFF.

The chain uses TRBV6-1 and TRBJ2-2, with 7 bases lining up with TRBD1. The CDR3 contains 15 residues. Germline CDR1 and CDR2: MNHNS and SASEGT. V gave up 4 bases and J gave up 1 base; unmatched junction bases: 3. DNA for the CDR3: TGTGCCAGCAGTGCTAGGACAGGGAACACCGGGGAGCTGTTTTTT. Translation gives CASSARTGNTGELFF.